The present T cell receptor (beta chain) was sequenced within a study of blood T cell repertoires in COVID-19. Study at large: Samples representing acute and convalescent COVID-19 were sourced from the United States, Italy and Spain. Sample material is recorded as cDNA or gDNA derived from T cells, B-cell-depleted T cells, or PBMCs.

In the source study's methods: Counts of nucleated cells, estimated from reference gene primer amplification, were obtained. The assay was immunoSEQ multiplex PCR, and TCRdb's table has in-frame clones only and misses some. V and J calls and clone size are those listed in that table; D and trimming were worked out from the DNA. Here the sample spans about 400,000 clones, roughly 91% being singletons. V was clipped by 5 bases and J by 2 bases, with 22 bases between them. Germline CDR1 is LNHDA and CDR2 is SQIVND (reference sequence). The CDR3 extends over 18 amino acids. Sequencing was carried out using peripheral blood. V and J are TRBV19 and TRBJ1-3; D is uncertain. The source is a woman in her 30s with acute or convalescent COVID-19. CDR3 protein: CASSLGSRRFQTGNTIYF. The CDR3 region has the DNA TGTGCCAGTAGTTTGGGCAGTCGCCGGTTCCAGACTGGAAACACCATATATTTT.